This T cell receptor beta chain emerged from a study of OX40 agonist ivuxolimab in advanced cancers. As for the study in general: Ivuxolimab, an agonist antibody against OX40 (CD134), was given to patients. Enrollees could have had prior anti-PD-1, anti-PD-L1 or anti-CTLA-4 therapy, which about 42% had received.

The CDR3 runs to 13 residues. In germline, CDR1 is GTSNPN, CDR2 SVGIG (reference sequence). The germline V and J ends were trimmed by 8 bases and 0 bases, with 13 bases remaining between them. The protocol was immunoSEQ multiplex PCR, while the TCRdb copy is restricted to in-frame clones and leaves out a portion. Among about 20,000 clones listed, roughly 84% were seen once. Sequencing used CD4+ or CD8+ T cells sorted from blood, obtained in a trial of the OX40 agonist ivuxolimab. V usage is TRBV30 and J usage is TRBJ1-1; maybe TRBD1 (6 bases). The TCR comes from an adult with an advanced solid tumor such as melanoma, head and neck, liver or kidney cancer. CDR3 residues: CAGGGGLNTEAFF. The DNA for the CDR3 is TGTGCCGGGGGGGGCGGGTTGAACACTGAAGCTTTCTTT.